This T cell receptor beta chain comes out of a study of Tregs in tolerant kidney transplant recipients. For the study at large: Mixed chimerism was transient after nonmyeloablative marrow transplants from related graft donors. Study-wide findings and caveats: In tolerant patients, donor-specific Tregs outgrew total Tregs, suggesting antigen-driven expansion.

From germline, CDR1 is GTSNPN and CDR2 SVGIG (reference sequence). With 0 bases clipped from V and 4 bases from J, the junction kept 4 bases outside the gene matches. The CDR3 contains 15 residues. CFSE-labeled recipient PBMCs were cultured approximately 6 days with irradiated graft donor PBMCs, then FACS-sorted. Details on this clone: Its antigen is not identified.

Assay: immunoSEQ multiplex PCR; the TCRdb copy retains only in-frame clones and omits some. The sample shows 15,000 to 17,000 clones, around 53% of them seen only once. V usage is TRBV30 and J usage is TRBJ2-3, with 10 bases lining up with TRBD2. The material sequenced was CD4+ T cells from blood cultured with allogeneic cells, taken before the transplant. This TCR was recovered from a human patient who received a combined kidney and bone marrow transplant. CDR3 sequence reads: CAWSVLAGLADTQYF. The CDR3 DNA follows: TGTGCCTGGAGTGTACTAGCGGGGCTGGCAGATACGCAGTATTTT. The full variable domain, rest sourced from reference TRBV30 and TRBJ2-3, is SQTIHQWPATLVQPVGSPLSLECTVEGTSNPNLYWYRQAAGRGLQLLFYSVGIGQISSEVPQNLSASRPQDRQFILSSKKLLLSDSGFYLCAWSVLAGLADTQYFGPGTRLTVL.